This T cell receptor (beta chain) was observed in a study of beta chain features in type 1 diabetes. All of the isolated RNA was reverse transcribed, so expressed TCRB transcripts were sequenced. This table comes from immunoSEQ multiplex PCR, and its TCRdb copy is limited to in-frame clones, with some not included. The table includes some 300,000 clones, 7% to 9% detected once. In its sample, this clone was seen a few times. CDR1 and CDR2 (germline): SGHTA, FQGNSA. CDR3 size: 15 residues. J gave up 1 base and V 4 bases, and 5 bases lay outside the gene matches. It was via CD45RO/CCR7/CD25/CD127/CD95/CD27 that CD4+ naive, central memory, regulatory and stem cell-like memory cells were sorted.

The sample was central memory CD4+ T cells from blood. The chain uses TRBV7-2 and TRBJ2-3; TRBD2 matches 7 bases. The clonotype comes from a woman under 30 in good health. In DNA, the CDR3 is TGTGCCAGCAGCTGGGTGGCGGGGGGCACAGATACGCAGTATTTT. Its protein is CASSWVAGGTDTQYF.